The TCR beta chain under discussion was sequenced for a study of cytomegalovirus exposure and HLA in healthy donors. Findings and caveats of the study: In a later analysis, first-cohort TCR clusters were found to tend to co-occur in the 90 to 150 validation repertoires. Cytomegalovirus association was listed for under 200 TCR beta chains. The classifier reportedly diagnosed cytomegalovirus status with high sensitivity and specificity.

On this clone: Its specificity is not known.

Generated by immunoSEQ multiplex PCR, the TCRdb table keeps only in-frame clones and is missing some. The sample carries some 60,000 clones, roughly 96% recorded once. The receptor was isolated from a man between 18 and 35 years old in good health and CMV-seronegative. Sequenced input: PBMCs.

Written as DNA, the CDR3 is TGCGCCAGCAGCCAAGATCGGGCAGGGTGGGCGGGAGGGGCCAACGTCCTGACTTTC. Translated, it gives CASSQDRAGWAGGANVLTF. The chain employs TRBV4-1 and TRBJ2-6, with a possible D match to TRBD2 (6 bases). Trimming removed 0 bases at V and 4 bases at J, with 19 bases between. The length of the CDR3 is 19 residues. The germline V gene has CDR1 MGHRA and CDR2 YSYEKL.